This is a list of T cell receptor beta chains from one sample in a study of Graves' ophthalmopathy and Graves' hyperthyroidism. MiXCR, applied by TCRdb to the multiplex PCR reads, yields one record per CDR3 protein. The sample has approximately 500,000 distinct CDR3 sequences; approximately 15% are singletons. Source material: blood. Receptors originate from a young woman with Graves' ophthalmopathy. Both conserved end residues are part of each CDR3. Fields, in order: CDR3 protein, CDR3 DNA, D gene, clone size, V gene, J gene. D genes are given only for firm matches. Only some rows state a clone size, as once, few, many or a class for expanded clones.

CDR3aa: CASSLSLTAGEQYF
CDR3nt: TGCGCCAGCAGCTTATCCCTCACGGCGGGAGAGCAGTACTTC
d_gene: .
abundance: many
v_gene: TRBV5-1
j_gene: TRBJ2-7

CDR3aa: CASSLGGSAEAFF
CDR3nt: TGTGCCAGCAGTTTAGGAGGGAGTGCTGAAGCTTTCTTT
d_gene: .
abundance: many
v_gene: TRBV12-3/TRBV12-4
j_gene: TRBJ1-1

CDR3aa: CASSSGFTNYGYTF
CDR3nt: TGTGCCAGCAGTTCAGGGTTCACTAACTATGGCTACACCTTC
d_gene: .
abundance: many
v_gene: TRBV28
j_gene: TRBJ1-2

CDR3aa: CASRLDSSYEQYF
CDR3nt: TGTGCCAGCCGGCTTGACAGTTCCTACGAGCAGTACTTC
d_gene: .
abundance: many
v_gene: TRBV7-2
j_gene: TRBJ2-7

CDR3aa: CASSPRTLYYGYTF
CDR3nt: TGTGCCAGCAGTCCAAGGACTCTCTACTATGGCTACACCTTC
d_gene: .
abundance: many
v_gene: TRBV6-1
j_gene: TRBJ1-2

CDR3aa: CASSSRPGQPEAFF
CDR3nt: TGTGCCAGCAGCTCTAGACCGGGACAACCTGAAGCTTTCTTT
d_gene: .
abundance: few
v_gene: TRBV5-8
j_gene: TRBJ1-1

CDR3aa: CASSSDVYTEAFF
CDR3nt: TGTGCCAGCAGTTCCGACGTATACACTGAAGCTTTCTTT
d_gene: .
abundance: many
v_gene: TRBV28
j_gene: TRBJ1-1

CDR3aa: CASSPPGQGETQYF
CDR3nt: TGCGCCAGCAGCCCTCCGGGACAGGGGGAGACCCAGTACTTC
d_gene: TRBD1
abundance: few
v_gene: TRBV5-1
j_gene: TRBJ2-5

CDR3aa: CAWSVRGSNYGYTF
CDR3nt: TGTGCCTGGAGTGTAAGGGGCTCTAACTATGGCTACACCTTC
d_gene: .
abundance: many
v_gene: TRBV30
j_gene: TRBJ1-2

CDR3aa: CASSEALASQPQHF
CDR3nt: TGTGCCAGCAGTGAAGCACTAGCAAGTCAGCCCCAGCATTTT
d_gene: .
abundance: few
v_gene: TRBV6-1
j_gene: TRBJ1-5

CDR3aa: CASSSGDGLYEQYF
CDR3nt: TGTGCCAGCAGCTCCGGGGACGGTCTTTACGAGCAGTACTTC
d_gene: .
abundance: .
v_gene: TRBV27
j_gene: TRBJ2-7

CDR3aa: CASSIATGYEQYF
CDR3nt: TGTGCCAGTAGTATAGCGACAGGATACGAGCAGTACTTC
d_gene: .
abundance: many
v_gene: TRBV19
j_gene: TRBJ2-7

CDR3aa: CASSLTPSYEQYF
CDR3nt: TGTGCCAGCAGTTTAACCCCCAGCTACGAGCAGTACTTC
d_gene: .
abundance: many
v_gene: TRBV27
j_gene: TRBJ2-7

CDR3aa: CASGTSPGLAGDWETQYF
CDR3nt: TGTGCCAGCGGCACCTCACCGGGACTAGCGGGAGATTGGGAGACCCAGTACTTC
d_gene: TRBD2
abundance: many
v_gene: TRBV12-3/TRBV12-4
j_gene: TRBJ2-5

CDR3aa: CASSLRAGEVDGYTF
CDR3nt: TGTGCCAGCAGCCTAAGAGCAGGGGAAGTAGATGGCTACACCTTC
d_gene: .
abundance: many
v_gene: TRBV7-3
j_gene: TRBJ1-2

CDR3aa: CASSARGAARVNEQYF
CDR3nt: TGTGCCAGCAGCGCCAGGGGGGCCGCCAGGGTTAACGAGCAGTACTTC
d_gene: .
abundance: many
v_gene: TRBV7-9
j_gene: TRBJ2-7

CDR3aa: CASSIYTEAFF
CDR3nt: TGTGCCAGTAGTATTTACACTGAAGCTTTCTTT
d_gene: .
abundance: many
v_gene: TRBV19
j_gene: TRBJ1-1

CDR3aa: CASSFFGENYGYTF
CDR3nt: TGTGCCAGCAGTTTCTTTGGGGAGAACTATGGCTACACCTTC
d_gene: .
abundance: many
v_gene: TRBV12-3/TRBV12-4
j_gene: TRBJ1-2

CDR3aa: CASSSLDRERQYF
CDR3nt: TGTGCCAGCAGTTCCCTCGACAGGGAGCGGCAGTACTTC
d_gene: TRBD1
abundance: .
v_gene: TRBV12-3/TRBV12-4
j_gene: TRBJ2-7

CDR3aa: CASSGGLAASSYEQYF
CDR3nt: TGTGCCAGCAGCGGCGGACTAGCGGCTAGCTCCTACGAGCAGTACTTC
d_gene: TRBD2
abundance: many
v_gene: TRBV9
j_gene: TRBJ2-7

CDR3aa: CAINQRGAGDTEAFF
CDR3nt: TGTGCCATCAACCAACGGGGGGCGGGGGACACTGAAGCTTTCTTT
d_gene: .
abundance: many
v_gene: TRBV10-3
j_gene: TRBJ1-1

CDR3aa: CASSSRWDYGYTF
CDR3nt: TGTGCCAGCAGCTCTAGATGGGACTATGGCTACACCTTC
d_gene: .
abundance: many
v_gene: TRBV7-9
j_gene: TRBJ1-2

CDR3aa: CASSPGTSGPGEQYF
CDR3nt: TGTGCCAGCAGTCCCGGGACTAGCGGACCCGGGGAGCAGTACTTC
d_gene: TRBD2
abundance: many
v_gene: TRBV12-3/TRBV12-4
j_gene: TRBJ2-7

CDR3aa: CASRLALGTSKDTQYF
CDR3nt: TGTGCCAGCAGATTAGCCCTCGGGACTAGCAAGGATACGCAGTATTTT
d_gene: TRBD2
abundance: .
v_gene: TRBV11-1
j_gene: TRBJ2-3

CDR3aa: CASSSGGGRNQPQHF
CDR3nt: TGTGCCAGCAGCTCGGGAGGCGGGCGCAATCAGCCCCAGCATTTT
d_gene: .
abundance: many
v_gene: TRBV5-5
j_gene: TRBJ1-5

CDR3aa: CASSLGPSHGSNQPQHF
CDR3nt: TGTGCCAGCAGCTTAGGACCTAGCCACGGTAGCAATCAGCCCCAGCATTTT
d_gene: .
abundance: .
v_gene: TRBV7-6
j_gene: TRBJ1-5

CDR3aa: CASSSGGRGYEQYF
CDR3nt: TGTGCCAGCAGTTCTGGCGGGAGAGGCTACGAGCAGTACTTC
d_gene: TRBD2
abundance: many
v_gene: TRBV27
j_gene: TRBJ2-7

CDR3aa: CSAASGGAETQYF
CDR3nt: TGCAGTGCTGCTAGCGGGGGGGCAGAGACCCAGTACTTC
d_gene: TRBD2
abundance: .
v_gene: TRBV20-1
j_gene: TRBJ2-5

CDR3aa: CASTTGQGFAYEQYF
CDR3nt: TGTGCCAGCACCACCGGGCAGGGGTTCGCCTACGAGCAGTACTTC
d_gene: .
abundance: .
v_gene: TRBV28
j_gene: TRBJ2-7

CDR3aa: CASSHGTGGGYEQYF
CDR3nt: TGCGCCAGCAGCCACGGGACAGGGGGCGGCTACGAGCAGTACTTC
d_gene: TRBD1
abundance: many
v_gene: TRBV10-1
j_gene: TRBJ2-7

CDR3aa: CASSPVRANTGELFF
CDR3nt: TGTGCCAGCAGCCCAGTCAGGGCCAACACCGGGGAGCTGTTTTTT
d_gene: .
abundance: many
v_gene: TRBV6-5
j_gene: TRBJ2-2

CDR3aa: CASSYDRLLFYDYTF
CDR3nt: TGTGCCAGCAGTTACGATCGGTTACTTTTCTATGACTACACCTTC
d_gene: .
abundance: many
v_gene: TRBV6-5
j_gene: TRBJ1-2

CDR3aa: CASSEVVMGTEAFF
CDR3nt: TGTGCCAGCAGTGAAGTGGTCATGGGCACTGAAGCTTTCTTT
d_gene: .
abundance: once
v_gene: TRBV6-1
j_gene: TRBJ1-1

CDR3aa: CVSAPRRYEQYF
CDR3nt: TGTGTTTCCGCACCGCGGCGTTACGAGCAGTACTTC
d_gene: .
abundance: many
v_gene: TRBV12-3/TRBV12-4
j_gene: TRBJ2-7

CDR3aa: CASSYGVISYEQYF
CDR3nt: TGTGCCAGCAGTTACGGGGTTATCTCCTACGAGCAGTACTTC
d_gene: .
abundance: many
v_gene: TRBV6-2/TRBV6-3
j_gene: TRBJ2-7

CDR3aa: CAISEGGTTFNQPQHF
CDR3nt: TGTGCCATCAGTGAGGGAGGCACCACCTTCAATCAGCCCCAGCATTTT
d_gene: .
abundance: .
v_gene: TRBV10-3
j_gene: TRBJ1-5

CDR3aa: CASSLTLAFF
CDR3nt: TGTGCCAGCAGCCTCACGTTGGCTTTCTTT
d_gene: .
abundance: many
v_gene: TRBV27
j_gene: TRBJ1-1

CDR3aa: CASSGGQESQPQHF
CDR3nt: TGTGCCAGCAGTGGGGGACAGGAAAGTCAGCCCCAGCATTTT
d_gene: TRBD1
abundance: .
v_gene: TRBV6-1
j_gene: TRBJ1-5

CDR3aa: CASSYGTTMETQYF
CDR3nt: TGCGCCAGCAGCTACGGGACCACGATGGAGACCCAGTACTTC
d_gene: .
abundance: many
v_gene: TRBV5-1
j_gene: TRBJ2-5

CDR3aa: CASSLAGGEGNQPQHF
CDR3nt: TGCGCCAGCAGCTTGGCGGGGGGCGAGGGCAATCAGCCCCAGCATTTT
d_gene: .
abundance: .
v_gene: TRBV5-1
j_gene: TRBJ1-5

CDR3aa: CAWRLSGEHGYTF
CDR3nt: TGTGCCTGGAGACTGTCAGGGGAACATGGCTACACCTTC
d_gene: .
abundance: many
v_gene: TRBV30
j_gene: TRBJ1-2

CDR3aa: CASTGQGVMNTEAFF
CDR3nt: TGTGCCAGTACCGGACAGGGGGTGATGAACACTGAAGCTTTCTTT
d_gene: TRBD1
abundance: many
v_gene: TRBV19
j_gene: TRBJ1-1

CDR3aa: CATSDRPGQLETQYF
CDR3nt: TGTGCCACCAGTGACCGCCCGGGACAGTTGGAGACCCAGTACTTC
d_gene: TRBD1
abundance: .
v_gene: TRBV24-1
j_gene: TRBJ2-5

CDR3aa: CASRETGPNTEAFF
CDR3nt: TGCGCCAGCCGCGAGACGGGCCCGAACACTGAAGCTTTCTTT
d_gene: .
abundance: .
v_gene: TRBV5-1
j_gene: TRBJ1-1

CDR3aa: CASSARGLYDYGYTF
CDR3nt: TGTGCCAGCAGTGCGAGGGGTCTATACGACTATGGCTACACCTTC
d_gene: .
abundance: many
v_gene: TRBV6-1
j_gene: TRBJ1-2

CDR3aa: CASSQRQGGPGYTF
CDR3nt: TGTGCCAGCAGCCAACGGCAGGGAGGACCTGGCTACACCTTC
d_gene: .
abundance: .
v_gene: TRBV14
j_gene: TRBJ1-2

CDR3aa: CASSLGPNQETQYF
CDR3nt: TGTGCCAGCAGTTTGGGTCCCAACCAAGAGACCCAGTACTTC
d_gene: .
abundance: many
v_gene: TRBV12-3/TRBV12-4
j_gene: TRBJ2-5

CDR3aa: CASSFMDRRQTQYF
CDR3nt: TGTGCCAGCAGTTTTATGGACAGGAGGCAGACCCAGTACTTC
d_gene: TRBD1
abundance: many
v_gene: TRBV12-3/TRBV12-4
j_gene: TRBJ2-5

CDR3aa: CASSLTGTEGGYTF
CDR3nt: TGTGCCAGCAGCTTAACCGGGACCGAAGGTGGCTACACCTTC
d_gene: .
abundance: many
v_gene: TRBV2
j_gene: TRBJ1-2

CDR3aa: CASTLSMRRGRTEAFF
CDR3nt: TGTGCCAGCACCCTTAGCATGCGCAGGGGGCGAACTGAAGCTTTCTTT
d_gene: TRBD1
abundance: .
v_gene: TRBV12-3/TRBV12-4
j_gene: TRBJ1-1

CDR3aa: CASSFGGFTGELFF
CDR3nt: TGTGCCAGCAGTTTTGGGGGCTTCACCGGGGAGCTGTTTTTT
d_gene: .
abundance: few
v_gene: TRBV12-3/TRBV12-4
j_gene: TRBJ2-2

CDR3aa: CASSPAVGYHEQYF
CDR3nt: TGTGCCAGCAGTCCCGCAGTAGGTTACCACGAGCAGTACTTC
d_gene: .
abundance: many
v_gene: TRBV6-2/TRBV6-3
j_gene: TRBJ2-7

CDR3aa: CASSGQGPFPEAFF
CDR3nt: TGTGCCAGCAGCGGACAGGGGCCCTTCCCTGAAGCTTTCTTT
d_gene: TRBD1
abundance: many
v_gene: TRBV2
j_gene: TRBJ1-1

CDR3aa: CASIPSGSGGGELFF
CDR3nt: TGTGCCAGTATTCCTAGCGGGAGCGGAGGCGGGGAGCTGTTTTTT
d_gene: TRBD2
abundance: .
v_gene: TRBV19
j_gene: TRBJ2-2